The T cell receptor (beta chain) described here comes from a study of blood T cell repertoires in COVID-19. This clone has just one count. The CDR3 consists of 17 residues. The germline V gene encodes CDR1 MNHEY and CDR2 SMNVEV (reference sequence). Trimming shortened V by 5 bases and J by 5 bases, and 24 bases separated the two germline ends. The assay was immunoSEQ multiplex PCR, and TCRdb's table has in-frame clones only and misses some. This sample has roughly 100,000 clones, with roughly 79% found just once. The origin of this receptor is a woman aged 70-85 years with acute or convalescent COVID-19. The chain recombines TRBV27 with TRBJ1-2; D is ambiguous. The sample taken for sequencing was peripheral blood. CDR3 bases: TGTGCCAGCAGTCCCTCCGTGGGTGCGCCCCCAGGATATGGCTACACCTTC. It codes for CASSPSVGAPPGYGYTF.